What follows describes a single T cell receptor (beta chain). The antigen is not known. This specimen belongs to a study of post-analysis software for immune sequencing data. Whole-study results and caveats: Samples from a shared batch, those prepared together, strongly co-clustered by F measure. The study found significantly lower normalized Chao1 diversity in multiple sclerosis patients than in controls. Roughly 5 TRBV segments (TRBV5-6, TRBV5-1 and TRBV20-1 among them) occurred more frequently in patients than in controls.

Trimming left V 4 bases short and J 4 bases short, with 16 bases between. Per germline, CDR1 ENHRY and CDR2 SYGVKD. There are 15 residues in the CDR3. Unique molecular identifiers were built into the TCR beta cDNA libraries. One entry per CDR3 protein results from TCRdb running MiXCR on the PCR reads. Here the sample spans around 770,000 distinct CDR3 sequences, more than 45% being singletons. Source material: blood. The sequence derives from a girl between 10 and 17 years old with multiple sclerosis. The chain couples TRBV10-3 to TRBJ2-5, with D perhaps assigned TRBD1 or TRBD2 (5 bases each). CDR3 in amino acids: CAISGGWGAGETQYF. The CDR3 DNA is TGTGCCATCAGTGGGGGGTGGGGAGCCGGAGAGACCCAGTACTTC.